Each of the 25 T cell receptor beta chains below was sequenced from the same sample in a study of Graves' ophthalmopathy and Graves' hyperthyroidism. Beta-chain TCR CDR3 regions were amplified from RNA transcripts. HTBI-primed RT-PCR formed the first round, and a multiplex PCR formed the second. TCRdb re-analysed the multiplex PCR reads in MiXCR, keeping a single row per CDR3 protein. The table shows about 550,000 distinct CDR3 sequences, with 39% occurring only once. Material for sequencing was peripheral blood or thyroid tissue (not recorded which). Source of these receptors: an adult man with Graves' hyperthyroidism.

This clonotype was detected many times. The CDR3 nucleotides read TGTGCCAGCAGTGAAGCGCTAATAGAGCCTGAAGCTTTCTTT. It codes for CASSEALIEPEAFF. This chain links TRBV2 with TRBJ1-1, with D hard to call. V shed 0 bases and J shed 6 bases, with 11 bases lying between them. The CDR3 has 14 amino acids. From germline, CDR1 is SNHLY and CDR2 FYNNEI.

This clonotype occurred many times. The J gene is TRBJ2-5, the V gene TRBV5-4; TRBD2 is a possible D gene (6 bases). The CDR3 spans 14 residues. V lost 3 bases, J lost 1 base, and 10 bases lay in between. CDR1 is SGHNT and CDR2 is YYREEE in the germline V gene (reference sequence). The chain's CDR3 is CASSSLATQETQYF. CDR3 nucleotides: TGTGCCAGCAGCTCTCTAGCGACCCAAGAGACCCAGTACTTC.

This clonotype was detected only a few times. This chain joins TRBV29-1 and TRBJ2-7; D perhaps matches TRBD2 (6 bases). From germline, CDR1 is SQVTM and CDR2 ANQGSEA. Trimming stripped 2 bases from V and 7 bases from J, with 18 bases between. The CDR3 loop spans 14 amino acids. The DNA of the CDR3 is TGCAGCGTTGAATTTCCGGGCGGCCGGGAGGAGCAGTACTTC. Protein product: CSVEFPGGREEQYF.

The CDR3 nucleotides are TGTGCCAGCAGCCTAAGGGGGGGGGCGGATGAGCAGTTCTTC. As protein: CASSLRGGADEQFF. The rearrangement uses TRBV7-8 and TRBJ2-1; a possible D gene is TRBD2 (7 bases). Trimming took off 5 bases at V and 8 bases at J, with 16 bases between the two ends. The germline V gene encodes CDR1 SGHVS and CDR2 FQNEAQ. This CDR3 comprises 14 residues.

About this clonotype: A much bigger clone sits one base away, suggesting this may be a read error. The conserved phenylalanine or tryptophan is not found at the CDR3 terminus, so this likely reflects a read error. The gene calls are TRBV25-1 and TRBJ1-1; no clear D gene. CDR1 and CDR2 from the germline V gene are MGHDK and SYGVNS. V was clipped by 3 bases and J by 11 bases, with 10 bases between them. The CDR3 has 11 residues. The CDR3: CASSDGDGAFI. The CDR3 DNA sequence: TGTGCCAGCAGTGACGGGGATGGGGCTTTCATT.

The CDR3 protein is CASSLSGRSGANVLTF. The CDR3 bases are TGTGCCAGCAGCTTGTCAGGGCGGTCTGGGGCCAACGTCCTGACTTTC. The chain has TRBV2 and TRBJ2-6; TRBD1 is a possible D gene (5 bases). Germline assignment: CDR1 SNHLY and CDR2 FYNNEI. This CDR3 is built from 16 residues. V lost 6 bases to trimming and J lost 1 base, with 13 bases between them.

This clonotype was picked up many times. In nucleotides, the CDR3 is TGTGCCAGCAGCTTTGGCGGTAGCGTGACAGAGACCCAGTACTTC. Amino acids: CASSFGGSVTETQYF. The chain couples TRBV7-2 to TRBJ2-5; D possibly corresponds to TRBD2 (5 bases). The V and J ends lost 3 bases and 4 bases respectively, with 15 bases between them. The CDR3 runs 15 residues. CDR1 and CDR2 (germline): SGHTA, FQGNSA.

This clonotype appeared many times. The CDR3 region has the DNA TGTGCCAGCAGTCTCAGGGGGCACGCCGGGGAGCTGTTTTTT. As protein: CASSLRGHAGELFF. The chain carries TRBV12-3 or TRBV12-4 and TRBJ2-2; 8 bases fit TRBD1. V lost 5 bases to trimming and J lost 6 bases; unmatched junction nucleotides: 5. The CDR3 is made up of 14 amino acids.

This clonotype was counted ten times or more. The rearrangement links TRBV7-9 to TRBJ1-3; 9 bases match TRBD1. Germline trimming cut 4 bases from V and 3 bases from J; bases unmatched to any gene: 16. In germline, CDR1 is SEHNR, CDR2 FQNEAQ (reference sequence). CDR3 length: 19 residues. The DNA of the CDR3 is TGTGCCAGCAGCTCCCTTTGGGGACAGGGCTCTTCGTTTGGAAACACCATATATTTT. Residues: CASSSLWGQGSSFGNTIYF. The whole variable domain, filled in from reference TRBV7-9 and TRBJ1-3, reads DTGVSQNPRHKITKRGQNVTFRCDPISEHNRLYWYRQTLGQGPEFLTYFQNEAQLEKSRLLSDRFSAERPKGSFSTLEIQRTEQGDSAMYLCASSSLWGQGSSFGNTIYFGEGSWLTVV.

The V gene is TRBV6-6, the J gene TRBJ2-7, with a possible D match to TRBD1 (5 bases). This CDR3 is 12 amino acids long. V lost 11 bases and J lost 7, with 18 bases in between. Germline V gene sequence: CDR1 MNHNY, CDR2 SVGAGI (reference sequence). The CDR3 region is CAGARVDNEQYF. The CDR3 DNA is TGTGCCGGGGCAAGGGTGGACAATGAGCAGTACTTC.

V and J are TRBV10-3 and TRBJ2-2; 8 nucleotides line up with TRBD1. CDR1 and CDR2 (germline): ENHRY, SYGVKD. V shed 3 bases and J 5 bases; nucleotides not matched to a gene: 11. The length of the CDR3 is 17 residues. The CDR3 sequence: CAISEPQGVLATGELFF. The CDR3, as DNA: TGTGCCATCAGTGAACCACAGGGGGTTCTGGCGACCGGGGAGCTGTTTTTT.

V usage is TRBV29-1 and J usage is TRBJ1-4; D might be TRBD1 (6 bases). Trimming took off 7 bases at V and 6 bases at J, with 9 bases between the two ends. Per the germline V gene, CDR1 is SQVTM and CDR2 is ANQGSEA. The CDR3 extends over 11 amino acids. This CDR3 is CSGQADEKLFF. The CDR3 region has the DNA TGCAGCGGACAGGCCGATGAAAAACTGTTTTTT. The variable domain in full, with the rest retrieved from reference TRBV29-1 and TRBJ1-4, is SAVISQKPSRDICQRGTSLTIQCQVDSQVTMMFWYRQQPGQSLTLIATANQGSEATYESGFVIDKFPISRPNLTFSTLTVSNMSPEDSSIYLCSGQADEKLFFGSGTQLSVL.

This clonotype was observed many times. This chain connects TRBV19 to TRBJ1-2; D gene unclear. Germline lookup yields CDR1 LNHDA and CDR2 SQIVND (reference sequence). Trimming took 3 bases from V and 1 from J, leaving 15 bases between them. The CDR3 sequence is 16 residues long. The CDR3 DNA follows: TGTGCCAGTAGTATCCCTCGGACTGGGGTTAACTATGGCTACACCTTC. It codes for CASSIPRTGVNYGYTF.

The rearrangement uses TRBV6-5 and TRBJ1-1; 9 nucleotides line up with TRBD1. Germline CDR1 and CDR2: MNHEY and SVGAGI. The ends lost 3 bases at V and 0 bases at J; junction bases unmatched: 5. This CDR3 contains 16 residues. The CDR3: CASSYNGQGMNTEAFF. CDR3 coding DNA: TGTGCCAGCAGTTATAACGGACAGGGGATGAACACTGAAGCTTTCTTT.

This chain uses TRBV2 with TRBJ1-1; no clear D gene. The germline gives CDR1 SNHLY, CDR2 FYNNEI. The CDR3 totals 12 residues. Trimming shortened V by 5 bases and J by 4 bases, and 8 bases separated the two germline ends. The CDR3, as DNA: TGTGCCAGCAGTTACTTTACCACTGAAGCTTTCTTT. Its protein product is CASSYFTTEAFF.

This clonotype was observed at least ten times. The chain employs TRBV29-1 and TRBJ2-7, with 7 bases that match TRBD1. The ends lost 7 bases at V and 1 base at J; junction bases unmatched: 25. From germline, CDR1 is SQVTM and CDR2 ANQGSEA. The CDR3 runs to 19 residues. CDR3: CSAVKGHGPNPGGSYEQYF. The CDR3 DNA follows: TGCAGCGCAGTGAAGGGCCATGGGCCTAACCCAGGGGGTTCCTACGAGCAGTACTTC.

This clonotype was detected ten times or more. DNA of the CDR3: TGTGCCAGCAGCTTATCTGGTTCTATCAGCTCCTATAATTCACCCCTCCACTTT. Translated, it gives CASSLSGSISSYNSPLHF. The rearrangement links TRBV7-9 to TRBJ1-6; unclear D gene. V was cut by 2 bases and J by 0 bases, with 14 bases left in between. The CDR3 consists of 18 residues. Germline V CDR1 and CDR2: SEHNR, FQNEAQ (reference sequence).

The rearrangement links TRBV20-1 to TRBJ2-7, with TRBD2 as a possible D gene (7 bases). This CDR3 region has 15 residues. Germline-derived CDR1 and CDR2 are DFQATT and SNEGSKA (reference sequence). The V and J ends lost 0 bases and 5 bases respectively, with 17 bases between them. CDR3 loop: CSARDPGGGPDEQYF. CDR3 coding DNA: TGCAGTGCTAGAGATCCAGGCGGGGGCCCTGACGAGCAGTACTTC.

This clonotype was counted many times. The rearrangement joins TRBV11-1 to TRBJ2-3; 13 bases align to TRBD2. With 2 bases clipped from V and 5 bases from J, the junction kept 4 bases outside the gene matches. CDR3 size: 16 residues. Germline CDR1 is SGHAT and CDR2 is FQDESV (reference sequence). In DNA form, the CDR3 reads TGTGCCAGCAGCTTAACGACTAGCGGGAGGCTAGATACGCAGTATTTT. This gives the protein CASSLTTSGRLDTQYF.

This rearrangement joins TRBV20-1 to TRBJ2-5; D is uncertain. CDR3 length equals 13 residues. V shed 4 bases and J shed 0 bases, with 9 bases lying between them. Germline values: CDR1 DFQATT, CDR2 SNEGSKA (reference sequence). CDR3 coding DNA: TGCAGTGCTACCGACAAGTACCAAGAGACCCAGTACTTC. Translating gives CSATDKYQETQYF.

About this clonotype: A much larger clone differs from this one at a single base, so this may be a read error. The genes are TRBV6-9 and TRBJ1-4; D unresolved. CDR3 size: 11 residues. V dropped 5 bases and J dropped 2 bases, with 0 bases sitting between them. Germline-derived CDR1 and CDR2 are MNHGY and SVAAGI. CDR3 bases: TGTGCCAGCAGTACTAATGAAAAACTGTTTTTT. It encodes CASSTNEKLFF.

The rearrangement joins TRBV10-3 to TRBJ2-3, with D possibly matching TRBD1 (6 bases). V dropped 5 bases and J dropped 5 bases, with 20 bases sitting between them. Germline loops: CDR1 ENHRY, CDR2 SYGVKD. CDR3 length equals 16 residues. DNA for the CDR3: TGTGCCATCAGTACTCGAGGCGTAGCAGGGGAAGATACGCAGTATTTT. Translating it yields CAISTRGVAGEDTQYF.

In this sample, this clonotype turned up many times. It may be a read error: a sequence one base away is much more abundant. The genes are TRBV5-6 and TRBJ2-5; D remains ambiguous. From germline, CDR1 is SGHDT and CDR2 YYEEEE. V was pared by 2 bases and J by 1 base, with 3 bases between. The CDR3 is 12 amino acids. Written as DNA, the CDR3 is TGTGCCAGCAGCTTCTTCCAAGAGACCCAGTACTTC. Amino acids: CASSFFQETQYF.

A remark on this clonotype: A single base separates this from a much larger clone, so it may be a read error. The V and J genes are TRBV7-3 and TRBJ1-6, with no clear D. The length of the CDR3 is 14 residues. Germline V gene sequence: CDR1 SGHTA, CDR2 FQGTGA. V was trimmed by 5 bases and J by 9 bases, leaving 14 bases between them. CDR3 bases: TGTGCCAGCAGCGAGGGAATGAATAGTTCACCCCTCCACTTT. This encodes CASSEGMNSSPLHF.

This clonotype was seen ten or more times. The chain uses TRBV7-9 and TRBJ1-2; 7 bases are a match to TRBD1. V shed 6 bases and J 5 bases; nucleotides not matched to a gene: 6. The CDR3 is made up of 13 amino acids. The V gene's germline CDR1 is SEHNR and CDR2 FQNEAQ (reference sequence). The CDR3 nucleotides are TGTGCCAGCAGAGCGACAGGGAATTATGGCTACACCTTC. Its translation is CASRATGNYGYTF.